The 8 T cell receptor beta chains given below trace back to one sample, sequenced in a study of T-cell memory formation after mild COVID-19. TCRdb itself ran the 5' RACE reads through MiXCR, one entry per CDR3 protein. The sample shows roughly 86,000 distinct CDR3 sequences, about 13% of them seen only once. The sample consisted of PBMCs or a T cell subset sorted from them (not recorded which). Source of these receptors: an adult woman who had mild COVID-19 (a few samples of this study predate the infection). Cell type and time point are not known.

This clonotype was seen only a few times. The chain links TRBV29-1 to TRBJ2-7; TRBD1 is a possible D gene (6 bases). V shed 7 bases and J shed 5 bases, with 15 bases lying between them. Germline CDR1 reads SQVTM; CDR2 reads ANQGSEA. The CDR3 extends over 12 amino acids. The CDR3 DNA sequence: TGCAGCGCTCGGGACACATTTGACGAGCAGTACTTC. This sequence encodes CSARDTFDEQYF.

This clonotype was observed at least ten times. The genes are TRBV7-9 and TRBJ1-1; 9 bases agree with TRBD1. From germline, CDR1 is SEHNR and CDR2 FQNEAQ (reference sequence). The CDR3 loop spans 14 amino acids. V shed 3 bases, J shed 1 base, and the junction held 0 bases outside the gene matches. CDR3 amino acids: CASSLGQGNTEAFF. Written as DNA, the CDR3 is TGTGCCAGCAGCTTGGGACAGGGGAACACTGAAGCTTTCTTT. The variable domain in full, completed from reference TRBV7-9 and TRBJ1-1, reads DTGVSQNPRHKITKRGQNVTFRCDPISEHNRLYWYRQTLGQGPEFLTYFQNEAQLEKSRLLSDRFSAERPKGSFSTLEIQRTEQGDSAMYLCASSLGQGNTEAFFGQGTRLTVV.

Concerning this clonotype: A read error may account for a junction end that differs from germline. This chain joins TRBV7-9 and TRBJ2-7, with 8 bases lining up with TRBD1. The germline V gene encodes CDR1 SEHNR and CDR2 FQNEAQ (reference sequence). CDR3 length: 15 amino acids. This CDR3 reads CASSLDRGAIYEQYF. The CDR3 region has the DNA TGTGCCAGCAGTTTAGACAGGGGCGCTATCTACGAGCAGTACTTC.

V and J are TRBV5-1 and TRBJ2-7; D perhaps matches TRBD1 (6 bases). With 3 bases removed from V and 4 bases from J, the gap between germline ends came to 14 bases. The germline V gene encodes CDR1 SGHRS and CDR2 YFSETQ. There are 14 residues in the CDR3. The CDR3 loop reads CASSSGTPMYEQYF. Written as DNA, the CDR3 is TGCGCCAGCAGCTCCGGGACACCGATGTACGAGCAGTACTTC.

This chain joins TRBV5-1 and TRBJ1-5; no firm D call. Germline CDR1 is SGHRS and CDR2 is YFSETQ. V was cut by 1 base and J by 2 bases, with 13 bases left in between. The CDR3 is made up of 16 amino acids. The CDR3 reads CASSLLGVRGNQPQHF. The DNA for the CDR3 is TGCGCCAGCAGCTTGCTGGGAGTACGAGGCAATCAGCCCCAGCATTTT. Using reference TRBV5-1 and TRBJ1-5 for the parts outside the CDR3, the full variable domain is KAGVTQTPRYLIKTRGQQVTLSCSPISGHRSVSWYQQTPGQGLQFLFEYFSETQRNKGNFPGRFSGRQFSNSRSEMNVSTLELGDSALYLCASSLLGVRGNQPQHFGDGTRLSIL.

The J gene is TRBJ2-7, the V gene TRBV5-1; D unclear. CDR1 is SGHRS and CDR2 is YFSETQ in the germline V gene. The length of the CDR3 is 13 residues. Trimming pared 2 bases from V and 3 bases from J, leaving 9 bases between. CDR3 DNA: TGCGCCAGCAGCTTCCAGCCCGTCTACGAGCAGTACTTC. Its protein product is CASSFQPVYEQYF.

At least ten counts were recorded for this clonotype. This CDR3 reads CASSQDQGVPYNEQFF. The CDR3 nucleotides are TGCGCCAGCAGCCAAGATCAGGGAGTCCCCTACAATGAGCAGTTCTTC. This sequence joins TRBV4-1 and TRBJ2-1; possibly TRBD1 or TRBD2 for D (5 bases each). The CDR3 is 16 residues long. Germline V gene lookup returns CDR1 MGHRA and CDR2 YSYEKL. V lost 0 bases and J 2 bases, leaving 11 bases between the germline ends.

The chain is built from TRBV4-1 and TRBJ1-4; D is unclear. The length of the CDR3 is 17 residues. CDR1 and CDR2 from the germline V gene are MGHRA and YSYEKL. Trimming cost V 0 bases and J 10 bases, with 21 bases left between them. DNA for the CDR3: TGCGCCAGCAGCCAAGAGTCGGAGGAGCGTACCCGTGGAAAACTGTTTTTT. Translated, it gives CASSQESEERTRGKLFF.